The T cell receptor (beta chain) described here comes from a study of cytomegalovirus exposure and HLA in healthy donors. The PCR employed 60 Vbeta primers together with 13 Jbeta primers. TCRdb's table, derived via immunoSEQ multiplex PCR, lists solely in-frame clones and lacks some. This sample contains 30,000 to 35,000 clones. In nominal health when sampled, donors likely had unrecorded immune exposures nonetheless. Germline CDR1 is SGHTA and CDR2 is FQGNSA. Trimming shortened V by 11 bases and J by 0 bases, and 10 bases separated the two germline ends. This CDR3 is 12 amino acids long. The V call is TRBV7-2, the J call TRBJ1-1, with D tentatively TRBD1 (6 bases). This sequence was found in a man between 40 and 49 years old in good health and CMV-seronegative. Input material: PBMCs. The CDR3 protein is CAVGALNTEAFF. CDR3 DNA sequence: TGTGCCGTGGGGGCCTTGAACACTGAAGCTTTCTTT. Drawing the rest from reference TRBV7-2 and TRBJ1-1, the complete variable domain is GAGVSQSPSNKVTEKGKDVELRCDPISGHTALYWYRQSLGQGLEFLIYFQGNSAPDKSGLPSDRFSAERTGGSVSTLTIQRTQQEDSAVYLCAVGALNTEAFFGQGTRLTVV.